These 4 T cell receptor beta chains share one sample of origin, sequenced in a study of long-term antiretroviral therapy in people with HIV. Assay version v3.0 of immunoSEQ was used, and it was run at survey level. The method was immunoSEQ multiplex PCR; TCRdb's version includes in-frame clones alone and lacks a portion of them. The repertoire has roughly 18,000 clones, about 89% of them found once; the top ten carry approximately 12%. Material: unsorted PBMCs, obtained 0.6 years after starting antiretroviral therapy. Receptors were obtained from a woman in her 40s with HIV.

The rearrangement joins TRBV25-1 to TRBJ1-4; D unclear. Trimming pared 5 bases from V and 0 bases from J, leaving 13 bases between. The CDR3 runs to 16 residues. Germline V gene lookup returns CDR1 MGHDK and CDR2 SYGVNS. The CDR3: CASSPSTAPTNEKLFF. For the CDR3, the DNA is TGTGCCAGCAGTCCGAGTACGGCGCCAACTAATGAAAAACTGTTTTTT.

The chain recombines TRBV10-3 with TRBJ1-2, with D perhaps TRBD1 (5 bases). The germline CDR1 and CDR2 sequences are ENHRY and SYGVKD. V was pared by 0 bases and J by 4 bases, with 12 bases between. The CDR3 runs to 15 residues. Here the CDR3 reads CAISESAGRGYGYTF. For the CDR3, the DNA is TGTGCCATCAGTGAGTCGGCAGGGCGCGGCTATGGCTACACCTTC.

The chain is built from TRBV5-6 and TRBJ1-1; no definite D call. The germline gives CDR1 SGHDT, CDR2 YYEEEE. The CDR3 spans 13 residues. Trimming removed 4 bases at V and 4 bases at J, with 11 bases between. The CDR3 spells CASSVRSGTEAFF. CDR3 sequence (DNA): TGTGCCAGCAGCGTTAGGTCGGGCACTGAAGCTTTCTTT.

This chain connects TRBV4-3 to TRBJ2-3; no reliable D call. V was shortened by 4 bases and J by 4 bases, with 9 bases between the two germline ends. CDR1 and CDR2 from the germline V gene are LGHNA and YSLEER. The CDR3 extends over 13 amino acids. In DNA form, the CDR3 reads TGCGCCAGCAGCCGGGGTCCCCCAGATACGCAGTATTTT. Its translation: CASSRGPPDTQYF.